The 7 T cell receptor beta chains reported below all come from one sample, sequenced in a study of beta chain features in type 1 diabetes. Sequencing targeted expressed TCRB transcripts, as all isolated RNA had been reverse transcribed. Some clones are missing from TCRdb's copy, which holds only in-frame ones; the method was immunoSEQ multiplex PCR. The sample contains just over 15,000 clones, roughly 44% of which appear only once. Sequenced sample: stem cell memory CD4+ T cells from blood. The receptors stem from a woman between 40 and 50 years old in good health.

This clone has a handful of counts. V and J are TRBV29-1 and TRBJ2-1; TRBD1 matches at 9 bases. J lost 2 bases, V lost 4 bases, and 3 bases had no gene match. The germline V gene encodes CDR1 SQVTM and CDR2 ANQGSEA. The length of the CDR3 is 14 residues. CDR3 loop: CSVGDRGAYNEQFF. The DNA for the CDR3 is TGCAGCGTTGGAGACAGGGGGGCCTACAATGAGCAGTTCTTC.

V and J are TRBV5-1 and TRBJ1-2; TRBD1 aligns across 7 bases. J lost 2 bases, V lost 3 bases, and 7 bases had no gene match. Germline CDR1 reads SGHRS; CDR2 reads YFSETQ. The CDR3 contains 15 residues. CDR3 protein: CASSSGAGQNYGYTF. CDR3 sequence (DNA): TGCGCCAGCAGCTCTGGCGCGGGACAGAACTATGGCTACACCTTC.

The chain links TRBV6-5 to TRBJ2-5, with a tentative D call TRBD1 (5 bases). From germline, CDR1 is MNHEY and CDR2 SVGAGI. Trimming cost V 7 bases and J 4 bases, with 13 bases left between them. The CDR3 extends over 13 amino acids. CDR3 loop: CASKLRAAETQYF. CDR3 bases: TGTGCCAGCAAGCTCAGGGCGGCAGAGACCCAGTACTTC.

V and J are TRBV6-5 and TRBJ1-1; D may be TRBD1 (5 bases). This CDR3 contains 15 residues. Trimming cost V 8 bases and J 2 bases, with 18 bases left between them. Germline CDR1 MNHEY, CDR2 SVGAGI. The CDR3 spells CASHVGGSLNTEAFF. In nucleotides, the CDR3 is TGTGCCAGCCACGTGGGGGGGTCCTTAAACACTGAAGCTTTCTTT.

This clone was recorded a few times. CDR3 region: CASSFGGLGAQHF. DNA of the CDR3: TGTGCCAGCAGCTTTGGGGGCCTCGGGGCCCAGCATTTT. The chain carries TRBV7-2 and TRBJ1-5; possible D gene TRBD1, 6 bases. CDR3 length: 13 amino acids. Germline CDR1 is SGHTA and CDR2 is FQGNSA. The V end lost 3 bases, the J end lost 11 bases, and 14 bases lay between the germline ends.

This clone came up a few times. V and J are TRBV9 and TRBJ1-2, with 8 positions matching TRBD1. Per the germline V gene, CDR1 is SGDLS and CDR2 is YYNGEE. J was trimmed by 2 bases and V by 5 bases; bases with no gene match: 11. The CDR3 runs to 16 residues. Here the CDR3 DNA reads TGTGCCAGCAGGTCAGATTCTTGGACAGGGAACTATGGCTACACCTTC. It translates to CASRSDSWTGNYGYTF.

This clone was seen a few times. The genes are TRBV7-2 and TRBJ2-7; tentative D call: TRBD2 (6 bases). V was clipped by 5 bases and J by 5 bases, with 16 bases between them. Looked up from germline, CDR1 is SGHTA and CDR2 is FQGNSA. This CDR3 contains 14 residues. The chain's CDR3 is CASSLDYALNEQYF. The CDR3 DNA reads as TGTGCCAGCAGCCTGGACTACGCGTTAAACGAGCAGTACTTC. The whole variable domain, filled in from reference TRBV7-2 and TRBJ2-7, reads GAGVSQSPSNKVTEKGKDVELRCDPISGHTALYWYRQSLGQGLEFLIYFQGNSAPDKSGLPSDRFSAERTGGSVSTLTIQRTQQEDSAVYLCASSLDYALNEQYFGPGTRLTVT.